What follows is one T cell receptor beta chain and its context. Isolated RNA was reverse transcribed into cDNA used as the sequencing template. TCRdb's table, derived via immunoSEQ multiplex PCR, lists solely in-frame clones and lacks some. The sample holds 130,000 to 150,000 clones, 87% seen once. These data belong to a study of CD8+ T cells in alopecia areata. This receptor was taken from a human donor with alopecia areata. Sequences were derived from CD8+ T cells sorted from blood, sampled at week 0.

CDR3 loop: CASSQDPPLARNEQFF. As DNA, the CDR3 is TGCGCCAGCAGCCAAGACCCCCCTCTAGCACGAAATGAGCAGTTCTTC. This chain joins TRBV4-1 and TRBJ2-1; a weak D match, TRBD2 (5 bases). The length of the CDR3 is 16 residues. The V and J ends lost 0 bases and 7 bases respectively, with 16 bases between them. Germline V gene lookup returns CDR1 MGHRA and CDR2 YSYEKL.